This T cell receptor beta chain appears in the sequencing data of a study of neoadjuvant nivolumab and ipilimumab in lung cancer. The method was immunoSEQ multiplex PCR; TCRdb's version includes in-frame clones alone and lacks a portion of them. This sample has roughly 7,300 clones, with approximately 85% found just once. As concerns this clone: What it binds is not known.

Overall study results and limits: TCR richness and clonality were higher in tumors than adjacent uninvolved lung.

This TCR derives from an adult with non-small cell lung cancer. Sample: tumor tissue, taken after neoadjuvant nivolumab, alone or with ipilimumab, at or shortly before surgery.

The CDR3 loop is CASRNSGTAADTQYF. CDR3 sequence (DNA): TGTGCCAGTAGGAATAGCGGAACGGCCGCAGATACGCAGTATTTT. The V call is TRBV19, the J call TRBJ2-3; possibly TRBD2 for D (6 bases). Germline V gene lookup returns CDR1 LNHDA and CDR2 SQIVND (reference sequence). Deletions cut 6 bases from V and 4 bases from J, with 17 bases between. The CDR3 has 15 amino acids.